This T cell receptor beta chain was recorded in a study of patients and donors after allogeneic stem cell transplantation. This clonotype was seen repeatedly, ten times or more. The CDR3 has 15 residues. V lost 3 bases to trimming and J lost 6 bases, with 17 bases between them. In TCRdb, the RT-PCR reads were re-called with MiXCR into one record per CDR3 protein. The sample gives 400,000 to 500,000 distinct CDR3 sequences, about a sixth of which show up once; less than 8.5% is in the top ten. The specimen was blood, either unsorted or a sorted T cell fraction (not recorded which). The rearrangement joins TRBV12-3 or TRBV12-4 to TRBJ1-1; no definite D call. The source of this sequence is a human donor who was either an allogeneic HSCT recipient or a stem cell or donor lymphocyte infusion donor (not recorded which). It is not recorded whose cells these are; they may come from a transplant donor. CDR3 residues: CASSLWPEGRSEAFF. CDR3 sequence (DNA): TGTGCCAGCAGTTTGTGGCCGGAGGGTAGGTCTGAAGCTTTCTTT.